This TCR beta chain was identified in a study of blood T cells in healthy people across ages. A second PCR of about 6 to 12 cycles used a sample-barcoded 5' primer and a J-beta primer mix. TCRdb re-analysed the 5' RACE reads in MiXCR, keeping a single row per CDR3 protein. The table shows hundreds of thousands of distinct CDR3 sequences, with around 31% occurring only once. In this sample, this clonotype turned up many times. The ends were cut back, 5 bases at V and 7 bases at J, with 21 bases in the middle. The germline V gene encodes CDR1 SEHNR and CDR2 FQNEAQ (reference sequence). This CDR3 has 16 residues.

The chain carries TRBV7-9 and TRBJ2-1; D perhaps matches TRBD2 (5 bases). This sequence originates from a woman aged 80 or older in good health. Sequenced sample: blood. CDR3 in amino acids: CASSPTRVVTGNEQFF. CDR3 DNA sequence: TGTGCCAGCAGCCCTACAAGGGTAGTAACGGGGAATGAGCAGTTCTTC.